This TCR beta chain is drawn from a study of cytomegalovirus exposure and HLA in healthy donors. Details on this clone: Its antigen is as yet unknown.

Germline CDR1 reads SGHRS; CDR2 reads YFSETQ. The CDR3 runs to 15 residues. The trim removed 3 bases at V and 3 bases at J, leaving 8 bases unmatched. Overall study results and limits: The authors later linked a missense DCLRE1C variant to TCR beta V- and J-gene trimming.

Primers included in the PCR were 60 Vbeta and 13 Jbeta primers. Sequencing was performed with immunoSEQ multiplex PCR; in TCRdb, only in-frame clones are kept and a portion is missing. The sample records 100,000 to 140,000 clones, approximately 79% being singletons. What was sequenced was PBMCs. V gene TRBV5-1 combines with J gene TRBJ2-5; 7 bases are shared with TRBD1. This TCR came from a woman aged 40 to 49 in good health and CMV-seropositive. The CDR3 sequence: CASSWDRDSKETQYF. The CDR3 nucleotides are TGCGCCAGCAGCTGGGACCGGGACAGTAAAGAGACCCAGTACTTC.